The text below deals with one T cell receptor (beta chain). Its antigen is currently unknown. V lost 1 base to trimming and J lost 9 bases, with 16 bases between them. Germline V gene data show CDR1 as SGHDN and CDR2 as FVKESK. The CDR3 is 15 residues long. The data originate from a study of shared clonotypes between healthy human individuals. DNA at about 190 ng, some 31,000 T cell genomes, went into sorted-subset replicate PCRs. Profiled with immunoSEQ multiplex PCR; TCRdb holds only in-frame clones, not every one. Among some 2,100,000 clones listed, approximately 96% were seen once. Points from the study as a whole: Clonotypes not shared had lower generation probabilities than those common to all four donors. The represented genetic and exposure-history diversity was limited by the small number of donors. How much donors shared clonotypes was expected to be affected by sequencing depth.

The sample was naive CD4+ T cells sorted from blood. Subset given: CD45RA+ positively selected. V gene TRBV14 combines with J gene TRBJ2-1, with D possibly TRBD2 on 6 matching bases. The sequence was obtained from a man aged 18 to 30 in good health. This chain's CDR3 is CASSQGLRDYAEQFF. The CDR3 DNA reads as TGTGCCAGCAGCCAAGGTTTGCGGGATTATGCTGAGCAGTTCTTC.